This T cell receptor beta chain was documented in a study of regulatory T cells in long-lasting Graves disease. Across the whole study: Those with persistent Graves' disease had received antithyroid drugs for over 5 years with positive TSH receptor antibodies.

This sample's time point: persistent/refractory GD, antithyroid drugs over 5 years with positive TRAb. TCR sequences were obtained from RNA taken from PBMCs. CDR3 length: 12 residues. In germline, CDR1 is GTSNPN, CDR2 SVGIG (reference sequence). V lost 5 bases to trimming and J lost 3 bases, with 10 bases between them. Building the TCR beta libraries relied on iRepertoire HTBI primers, and CDR3 regions underwent Arm-PCR. TCRdb independently ran MiXCR on the multiplex PCR reads; one entry per CDR3 protein. The sample shows a few hundred thousand distinct CDR3 sequences, roughly a fifth of them seen only once.

This sample comprised peripheral blood mononuclear cells (PBMCs), obtained when the disease was refractory, from a patient treated with antithyroid drugs. The J gene is TRBJ1-1, the V gene TRBV30; D ambiguous. The receptor was derived from a female donor with Graves disease. CDR3 sequence: CAWGDLDTEAFF. DNA of the CDR3: TGTGCCTGGGGGGATTTGGACACTGAAGCTTTCTTT.